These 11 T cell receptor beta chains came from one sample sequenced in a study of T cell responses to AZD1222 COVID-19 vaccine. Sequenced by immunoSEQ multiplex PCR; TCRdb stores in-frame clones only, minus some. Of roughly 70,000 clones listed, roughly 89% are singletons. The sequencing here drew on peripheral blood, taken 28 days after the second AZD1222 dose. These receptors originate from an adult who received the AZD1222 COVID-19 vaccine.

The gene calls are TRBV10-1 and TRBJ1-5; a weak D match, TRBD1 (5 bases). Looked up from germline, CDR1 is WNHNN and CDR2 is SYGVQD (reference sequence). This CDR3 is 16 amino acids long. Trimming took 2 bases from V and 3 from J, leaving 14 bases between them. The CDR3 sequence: CASSELGGFLNQPQHF. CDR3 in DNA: TGCGCCAGCAGTGAGCTTGGGGGATTCCTCAATCAGCCCCAGCATTTT.

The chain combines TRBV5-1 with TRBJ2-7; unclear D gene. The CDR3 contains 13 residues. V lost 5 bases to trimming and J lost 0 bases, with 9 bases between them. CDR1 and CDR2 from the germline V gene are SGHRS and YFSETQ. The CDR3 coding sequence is TGCGCCAGCAGACCTGCCAGCTCCTACGAGCAGTACTTC. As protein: CASRPASSYEQYF. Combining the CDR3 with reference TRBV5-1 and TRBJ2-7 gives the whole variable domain KAGVTQTPRYLIKTRGQQVTLSCSPISGHRSVSWYQQTPGQGLQFLFEYFSETQRNKGNFPGRFSGRQFSNSRSEMNVSTLELGDSALYLCASRPASSYEQYFGPGTRLTVT.

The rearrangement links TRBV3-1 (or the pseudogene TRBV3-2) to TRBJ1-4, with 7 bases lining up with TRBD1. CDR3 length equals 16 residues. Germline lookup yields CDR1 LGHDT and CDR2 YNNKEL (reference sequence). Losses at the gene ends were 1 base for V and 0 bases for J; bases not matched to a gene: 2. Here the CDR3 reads CASSQGQGATNEKLFF. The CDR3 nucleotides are TGTGCCAGCAGCCAAGGACAGGGTGCAACTAATGAAAAACTGTTTTTT.

This chain's CDR3 is CAWSVGLAGGRDEQFF. DNA for the CDR3: TGTGCCTGGAGTGTAGGTTTAGCGGGAGGGCGGGATGAGCAGTTCTTC. V usage is TRBV30 and J usage is TRBJ2-1, with TRBD2 matching over 11 bases. The trim removed 0 bases at V and 8 bases at J, leaving 9 bases unmatched. The CDR3 is 16 residues long. Looked up from germline, CDR1 is GTSNPN and CDR2 is SVGIG (reference sequence).

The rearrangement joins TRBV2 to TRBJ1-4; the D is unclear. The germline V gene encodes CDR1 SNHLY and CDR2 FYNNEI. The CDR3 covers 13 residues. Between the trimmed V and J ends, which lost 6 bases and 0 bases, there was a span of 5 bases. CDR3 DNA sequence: TGTGCCAGCAGGGGATCAACTAATGAAAAACTGTTTTTT. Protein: CASRGSTNEKLFF. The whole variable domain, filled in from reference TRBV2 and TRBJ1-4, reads EPEVTQTPSHQVTQMGQEVILRCVPISNHLYFYWYRQILGQKVEFLVSFYNNEISEKSEIFDDQFSVERPDGSNFTLKIRSTKLEDSAMYFCASRGSTNEKLFFGSGTQLSVL.

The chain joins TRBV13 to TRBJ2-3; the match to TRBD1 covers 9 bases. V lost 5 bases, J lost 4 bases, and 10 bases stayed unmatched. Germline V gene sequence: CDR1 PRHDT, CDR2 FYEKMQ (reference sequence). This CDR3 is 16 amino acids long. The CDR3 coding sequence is TGTGCCAGCAGCCCACAGGGGGCGCTTCGGGCAGATACGCAGTATTTT. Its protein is CASSPQGALRADTQYF.

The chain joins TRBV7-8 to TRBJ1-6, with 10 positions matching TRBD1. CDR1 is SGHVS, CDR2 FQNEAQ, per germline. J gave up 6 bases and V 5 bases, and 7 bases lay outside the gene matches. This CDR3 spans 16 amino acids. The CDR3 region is CASSLLDRGGNSPLHF. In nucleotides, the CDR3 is TGTGCCAGCAGCCTTCTGGACAGGGGGGGTAATTCACCCCTCCACTTT.

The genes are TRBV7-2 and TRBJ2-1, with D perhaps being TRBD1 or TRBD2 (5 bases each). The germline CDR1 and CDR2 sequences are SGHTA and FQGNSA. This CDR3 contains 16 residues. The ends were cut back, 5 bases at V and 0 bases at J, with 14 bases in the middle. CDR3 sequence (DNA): TGTGCCAGCAGCAGGGACGCCCGGAGCTCCTACAATGAGCAGTTCTTC. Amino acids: CASSRDARSSYNEQFF.

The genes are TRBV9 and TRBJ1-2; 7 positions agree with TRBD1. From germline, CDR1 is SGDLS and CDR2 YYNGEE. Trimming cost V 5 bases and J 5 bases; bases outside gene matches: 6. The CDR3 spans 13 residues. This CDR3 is CASRDRDRYGYTF. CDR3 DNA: TGTGCCAGCAGAGACCGGGACAGATATGGCTACACCTTC.

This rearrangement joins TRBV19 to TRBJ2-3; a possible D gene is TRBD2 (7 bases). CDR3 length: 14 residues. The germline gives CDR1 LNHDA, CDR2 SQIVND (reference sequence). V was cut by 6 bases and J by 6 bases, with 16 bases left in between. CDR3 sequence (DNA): TGTGCCAGTAGACCGGGACAACTAGCGGATACGCAGTATTTT. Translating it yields CASRPGQLADTQYF. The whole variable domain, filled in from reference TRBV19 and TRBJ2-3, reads DGGITQSPKYLFRKEGQNVTLSCEQNLNHDAMYWYRQDPGQGLRLIYYSQIVNDFQKGDIAEGYSVSREKKESFPLTVTSAQKNPTAFYLCASRPGQLADTQYFGPGTRLTVL.

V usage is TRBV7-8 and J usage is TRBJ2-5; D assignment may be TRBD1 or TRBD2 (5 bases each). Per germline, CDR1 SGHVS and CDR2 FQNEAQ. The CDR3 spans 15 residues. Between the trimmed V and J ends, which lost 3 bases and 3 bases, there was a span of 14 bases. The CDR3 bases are TGTGCCAGCAGCTTCAGTTGGGACCTGGAAGAGACCCAGTACTTC. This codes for CASSFSWDLEETQYF.